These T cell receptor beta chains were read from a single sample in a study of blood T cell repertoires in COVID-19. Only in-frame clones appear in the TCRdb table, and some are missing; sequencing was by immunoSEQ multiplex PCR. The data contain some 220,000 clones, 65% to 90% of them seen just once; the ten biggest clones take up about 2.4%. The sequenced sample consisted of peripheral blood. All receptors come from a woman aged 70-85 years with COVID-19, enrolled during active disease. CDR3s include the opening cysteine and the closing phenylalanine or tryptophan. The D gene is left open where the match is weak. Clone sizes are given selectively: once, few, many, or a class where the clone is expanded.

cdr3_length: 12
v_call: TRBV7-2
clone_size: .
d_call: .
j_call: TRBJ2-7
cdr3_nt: TGTGCCAGCAGCCCCGGGGAGTACGAGCAGTACTTC
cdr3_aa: CASSPGEYEQYF

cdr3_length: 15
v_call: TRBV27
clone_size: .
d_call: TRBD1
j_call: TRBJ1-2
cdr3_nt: TGTGCCAGCAGTTCCTGGACAGGGAGGGACTATGGCTACACCTTC
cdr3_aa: CASSSWTGRDYGYTF

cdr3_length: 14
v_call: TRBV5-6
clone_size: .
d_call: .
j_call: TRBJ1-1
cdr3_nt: TGTGCCAGCAGCAAGGGACAATTGAACACTGAAGCTTTCTTT
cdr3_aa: CASSKGQLNTEAFF

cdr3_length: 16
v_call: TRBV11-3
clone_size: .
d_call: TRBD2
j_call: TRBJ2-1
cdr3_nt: TGTGCCAGCAGCTTAGAACGCGGGAGGGGAAACAATGAGCAGTTCTTC
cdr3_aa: CASSLERGRGNNEQFF

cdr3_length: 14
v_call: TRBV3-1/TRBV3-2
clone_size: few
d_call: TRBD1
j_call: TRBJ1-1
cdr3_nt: TGTGCCAGCAGCCTCAGGACAGGGTTCACTGAAGCTTTCTTT
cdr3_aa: CASSLRTGFTEAFF

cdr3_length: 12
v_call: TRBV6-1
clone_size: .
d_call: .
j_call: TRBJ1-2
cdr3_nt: TGTGCCAGCAGTGATCAGGGAAATGGCTACACCTTC
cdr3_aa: CASSDQGNGYTF

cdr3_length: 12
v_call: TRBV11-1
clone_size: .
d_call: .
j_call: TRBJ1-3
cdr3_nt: TGTGCCAGCAGCTTAGTCCCGAACACCATATATTTT
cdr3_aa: CASSLVPNTIYF

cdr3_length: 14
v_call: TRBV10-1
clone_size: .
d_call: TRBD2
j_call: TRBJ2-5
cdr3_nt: TGCGCCAGCGCTTGGACTAGCGGCCAAGAGACCCAGTACTTC
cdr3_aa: CASAWTSGQETQYF

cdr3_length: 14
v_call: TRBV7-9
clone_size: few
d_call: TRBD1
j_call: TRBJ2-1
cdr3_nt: TGTGCCAGCAGCTCCGTCGGACAGGTCAATGAGCAGTTCTTC
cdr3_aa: CASSSVGQVNEQFF

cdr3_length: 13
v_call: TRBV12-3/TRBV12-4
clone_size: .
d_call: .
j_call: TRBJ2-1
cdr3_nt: TGTGCCAGCAGCTCTCGAGGGCCTAATGAGCAGTTCTTC
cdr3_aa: CASSSRGPNEQFF

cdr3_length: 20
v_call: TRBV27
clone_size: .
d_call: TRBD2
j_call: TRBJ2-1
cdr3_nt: TGTGCCAGCAGTATACGACTAGCGGGAGGGTTGGCTCCAGGTAGTAAGGAGCAGTTCTTC
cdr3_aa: CASSIRLAGGLAPGSKEQFF

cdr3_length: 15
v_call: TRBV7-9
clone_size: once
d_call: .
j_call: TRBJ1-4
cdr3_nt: TGTGCCAGCCTTTTAACCGGTGCAACTAATGAAAAACTGTTTTTT
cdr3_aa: CASLLTGATNEKLFF

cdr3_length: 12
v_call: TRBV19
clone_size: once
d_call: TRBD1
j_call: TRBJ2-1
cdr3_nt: TGTGCCAGTAGCCAGGACAGGTTCGGGCAGTTCTTC
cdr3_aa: CASSQDRFGQFF

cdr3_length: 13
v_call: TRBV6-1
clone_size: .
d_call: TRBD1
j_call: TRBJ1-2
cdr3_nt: TGTGCCAGCGGACAAGACAGGGTCTATGGCTACACCTTC
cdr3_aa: CASGQDRVYGYTF

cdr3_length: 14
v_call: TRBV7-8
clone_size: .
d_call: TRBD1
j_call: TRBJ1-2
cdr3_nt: TGTGCCAGCAGCAACACGGGACAGGGATTCGGCTACACCTTC
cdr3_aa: CASSNTGQGFGYTF

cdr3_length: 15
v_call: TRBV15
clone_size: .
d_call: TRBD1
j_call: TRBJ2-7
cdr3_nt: TGTGCCACCAGCCGAGAGGGGGACAGCGCCTACGAGCAGTACTTC
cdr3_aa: CATSREGDSAYEQYF

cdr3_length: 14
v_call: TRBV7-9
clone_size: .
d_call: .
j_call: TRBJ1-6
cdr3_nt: TGTGCCAGCAGCTTAGGACAAACTAATTCACCCCTCCACTTT
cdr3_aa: CASSLGQTNSPLHF

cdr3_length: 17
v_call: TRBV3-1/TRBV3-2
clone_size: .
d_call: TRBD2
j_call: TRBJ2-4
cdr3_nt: TGTGCCAGCAGCCAAGATCTTGGCGGGACTAGCAGAAACATTCAGTACTTC
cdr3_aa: CASSQDLGGTSRNIQYF

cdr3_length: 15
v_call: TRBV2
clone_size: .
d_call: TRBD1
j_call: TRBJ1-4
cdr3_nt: TGTGCCAGCAGTGATACAGGGGGAAGGGGGGAAAAACTGTTTTTT
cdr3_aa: CASSDTGGRGEKLFF

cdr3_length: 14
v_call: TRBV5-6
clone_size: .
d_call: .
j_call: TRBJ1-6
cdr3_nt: TGTGCCAGCAGCTTAGGACAGCACTATTCACCCCTCCACTTT
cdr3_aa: CASSLGQHYSPLHF

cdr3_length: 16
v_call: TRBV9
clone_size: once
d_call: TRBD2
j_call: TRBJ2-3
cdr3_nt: TGTGCCAGCAGCGTCAGTAGCGGGGTGGGCACAGATACGCAGTATTTT
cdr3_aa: CASSVSSGVGTDTQYF

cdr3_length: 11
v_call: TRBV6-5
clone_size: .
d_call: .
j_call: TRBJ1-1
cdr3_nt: TGTGCCAGCAGCCTACAGGGATTCGCTTTCTTT
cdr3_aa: CASSLQGFAFF

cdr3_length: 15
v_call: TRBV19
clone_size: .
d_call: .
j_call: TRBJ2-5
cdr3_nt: TGTGCCAGTAGTTTGAGGAACCAGTACCAAGAGACCCAGTACTTC
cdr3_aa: CASSLRNQYQETQYF

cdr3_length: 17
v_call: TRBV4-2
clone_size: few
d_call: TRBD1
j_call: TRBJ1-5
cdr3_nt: TGTGCCAGCAGCCAAGTCCCCGGGACAGGGATGTATCAGCCCCAGCATTTT
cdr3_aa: CASSQVPGTGMYQPQHF

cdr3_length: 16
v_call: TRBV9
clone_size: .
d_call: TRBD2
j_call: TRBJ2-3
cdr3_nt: TGTGCCAGCAGCGGGGGCGGACTAGCGGACACAGATACGCAGTATTTT
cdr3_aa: CASSGGGLADTDTQYF

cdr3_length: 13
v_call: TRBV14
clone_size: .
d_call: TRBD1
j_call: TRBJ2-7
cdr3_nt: TGTGCCAGCAGCCAAACAGGGGTCCACGAGCAGTACTTC
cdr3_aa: CASSQTGVHEQYF

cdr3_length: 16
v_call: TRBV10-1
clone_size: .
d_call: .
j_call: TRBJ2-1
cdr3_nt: TGCGCCAGCAGTGAGTCGGCGGAAATGGGTCACCATGAGCAGTTCTTC
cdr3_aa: CASSESAEMGHHEQFF

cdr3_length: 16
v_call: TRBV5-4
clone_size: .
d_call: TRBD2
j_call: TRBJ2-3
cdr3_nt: TGTGCCAGCAGCTTGGCTAGCGGGTGGAGCACAGATACGCAGTATTTT
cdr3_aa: CASSLASGWSTDTQYF

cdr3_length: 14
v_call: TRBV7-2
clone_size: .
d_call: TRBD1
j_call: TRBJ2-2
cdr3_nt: TGTGCCAGCAGCTCTATTCAGGGGGCCGGGGAGCTGTTTTTT
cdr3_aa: CASSSIQGAGELFF

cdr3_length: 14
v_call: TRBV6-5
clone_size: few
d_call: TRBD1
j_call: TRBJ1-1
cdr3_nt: TGTGCCAGCAGTTGGACAGGGGGAAACACTGAAGCTTTCTTT
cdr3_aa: CASSWTGGNTEAFF

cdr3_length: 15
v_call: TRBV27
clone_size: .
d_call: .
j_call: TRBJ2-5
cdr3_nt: TGTGCCAGCAGTATCCGGGACAAAAAACAAGAGACCCAGTACTTC
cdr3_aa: CASSIRDKKQETQYF

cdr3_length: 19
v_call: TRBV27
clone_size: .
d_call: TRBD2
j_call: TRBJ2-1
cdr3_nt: TGTGCCAGCAGTGGACTGAGAACTAGCGGGAGCACCCCCTACAATGAGCAGTTCTTC
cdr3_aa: CASSGLRTSGSTPYNEQFF

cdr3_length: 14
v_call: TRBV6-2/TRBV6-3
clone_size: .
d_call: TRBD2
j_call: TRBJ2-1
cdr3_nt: TGTGCCAGCAGCCTCGGGCCGCGGGAGTATGAGCAGTTCTTC
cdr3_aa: CASSLGPREYEQFF

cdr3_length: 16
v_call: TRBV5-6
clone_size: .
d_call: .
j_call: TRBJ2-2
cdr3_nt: TGTGCCAGCAGCTTACTCCCTAAGGCGGGCACCGGGGAGCTGTTTTTT
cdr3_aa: CASSLLPKAGTGELFF

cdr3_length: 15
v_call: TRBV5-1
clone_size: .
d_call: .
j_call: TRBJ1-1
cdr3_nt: TGCGCCAGCAGCCCTGGGGGCGGATTGAACACTGAAGCTTTCTTT
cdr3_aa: CASSPGGGLNTEAFF

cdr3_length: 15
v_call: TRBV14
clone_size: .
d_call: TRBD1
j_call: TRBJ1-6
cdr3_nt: TGTGCCAGCAGCCAGGACAGGGTATACAATTCACCCCTCCACTTT
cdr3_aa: CASSQDRVYNSPLHF

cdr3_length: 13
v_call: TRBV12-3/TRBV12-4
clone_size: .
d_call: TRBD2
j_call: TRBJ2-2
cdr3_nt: TGTGCCAGCAGTTTAACTAGCGGCGGGGAGCTGTTTTTT
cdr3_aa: CASSLTSGGELFF

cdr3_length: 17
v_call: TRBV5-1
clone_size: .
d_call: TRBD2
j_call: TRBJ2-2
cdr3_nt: TGCGCCAGCAGCTTTGGACTAGCGGGGCTGAACACCGGGGAGCTGTTTTTT
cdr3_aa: CASSFGLAGLNTGELFF

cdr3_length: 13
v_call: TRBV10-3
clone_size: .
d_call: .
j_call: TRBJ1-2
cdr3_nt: TGTGCCATCAGTGGGGGGGACTACCCTCTCCACACCTTC
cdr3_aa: CAISGGDYPLHTF

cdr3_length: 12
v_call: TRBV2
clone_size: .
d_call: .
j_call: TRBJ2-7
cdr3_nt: TGTGCCAGCAGCGAGGGACAATCCGAGCAGTACTTC
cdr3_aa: CASSEGQSEQYF

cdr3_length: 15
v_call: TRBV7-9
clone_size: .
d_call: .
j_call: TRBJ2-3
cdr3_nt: TGTGCCAGCAGCTTGCGGGGACAGAGCACAGATACGCAGTATTTT
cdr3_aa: CASSLRGQSTDTQYF

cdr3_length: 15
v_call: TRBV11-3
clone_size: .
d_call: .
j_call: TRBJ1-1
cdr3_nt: TGTGCCAGCAGCTTAGAATGGGGCGCGAACACTGAAGCTTTCTTT
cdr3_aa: CASSLEWGANTEAFF